Described below is a single TCR beta chain sequence and its context. Its antigen is unidentified. This specimen belongs to a study of T cells expressing NK-cell markers. Regarding the study as a whole: Dominance of the CD3+CD56-NKG2C+ fraction by these clonotypes also held in a handful of donors.

With UMIs, 5'RACE template switching was used to make TCR beta cDNA. With the 5' RACE reads reprocessed, TCRdb shows one record per CDR3 protein and no DNA. This sample's clone table lists some 600,000 distinct CDR3 sequences. CDR3 length equals 13 residues. Germline assignment: CDR1 MDHEN and CDR2 SYDVKM. The rearrangement joins TRBV28 to TRBJ2-5. The source of this sequence is a man between 18 and 29 years old in good health. Sample: blood T cells: a sorted CD56 or NKG2C T cell subset, CD4+ or CD8+ T cells, or bulk PBMC T cells (not recorded which). The CDR3 loop is CASRRRNQETQYF.